This T cell receptor (beta chain) was identified during a study of T cells after yellow fever vaccination. For the study at large: Preparation of the low-cell-number fractions used SMART-Seq v4 Ultra Low Input.

This clonotype was seen ten or more times. The germline gives CDR1 KGHSH, CDR2 LQKENI. Trimming stripped 3 bases from V and 5 bases from J, with 11 bases between. The CDR3 covers 13 residues. 5'RACE template switching produced TCR cDNA carrying a universal primer site and UMIs. TCRdb re-called the 5' RACE reads through MiXCR, storing one row per CDR3 protein. The sample has 12,000 or so distinct CDR3 sequences, roughly 4.6% seen once. This receptor was obtained from a man aged 30 to 45 who received the YFV17D yellow fever vaccine. Sample: PBMCs, either bulk or a sorted T-cell subset (CD4+, CD8+, memory, or dextramer-sorted; not recorded which), taken 45 days after the yellow fever booster vaccination. This sequence joins TRBV18 and TRBJ2-7, with D perhaps given as TRBD1 or TRBD2 (5 bases each). The DNA for the CDR3 is TGTGCCAGCTCACCCGGGACCGCGGACGAGCAGTACTTC. Its translation is CASSPGTADEQYF.